The rows below give T cell receptor beta chains drawn from one sample of a study of tumor-infiltrating lymphocytes in primary liver carcinoma. TCRdb processed the multiplex PCR reads anew with MiXCR; each CDR3 protein has one entry. The sample includes 300,000 to 350,000 distinct CDR3 sequences, 50% to 60% of them seen just once. Sequencing was carried out using peripheral blood. Every receptor here comes from a woman in her twenties or thirties with primary liver carcinoma and hepatitis B virus infection. Each CDR3 is given with its conserved first and last residue. The order of the fields is V gene, J gene, CDR3 protein.

TRBV11-1	TRBJ2-7	CASITRLRGKEQYF
TRBV6-2/TRBV6-3	TRBJ1-2	CASRKTGSDYGYTF
TRBV4-1	TRBJ1-5	CASSQDQYQPQHF
TRBV6-1	TRBJ1-2	CASSEGRDRAYGYTF
TRBV4-3	TRBJ2-2	CASSKGKPRNTGELFF
TRBV6-5	TRBJ2-3	CASRPGTGTDTQYF
TRBV5-4	TRBJ2-1	CASSSYSEQFF
TRBV12-3/TRBV12-4	TRBJ2-3	CASSFRQLTDTQYF
TRBV28	TRBJ1-5	CASTVHSNQPQHF
TRBV7-9	TRBJ2-1	CANSRDSSSYNEQFF
TRBV6-5	TRBJ2-1	CASSYGRDPNEQFF
TRBV12-3/TRBV12-4	TRBJ2-7	CASSLFRSPVVPCF
TRBV6-2/TRBV6-3	TRBJ2-7	CASIETSSYEQYF
TRBV6-2/TRBV6-3	TRBJ2-3	CASRGSRNTDTQYF
TRBV6-5	TRBJ2-7	CASSYSGQGFYEQYF
TRBV12-3/TRBV12-4	TRBJ2-1	CASSLAGGGYNEQFF
TRBV21-1	TRBJ2-7	CASSTPAGAPYEQYF
TRBV28	TRBJ2-7	CASSLRQRSGEQYF
TRBV11-3	TRBJ2-3	CAGSSPLGGTRYF
TRBV5-4	TRBJ2-3	CASSPGLAGAGDTQCF
TRBV12-3/TRBV12-4	TRBJ1-3	CANSFADGNTIYF
TRBV6-5	TRBJ2-5	CASSYGRTPTYQETQYF
TRBV5-1	TRBJ1-5	CASSLQVRENQPQHF
TRBV28	TRBJ2-1	CASSPGTSGRCNEQFF
TRBV4-1	TRBJ1-5	CASSQTATINQPQHF
TRBV7-9	TRBJ1-1	CASSLGGAGGSEAFF
TRBV4-2	TRBJ2-1	CASNTLAGGYNEQFF
TRBV14	TRBJ1-3	CARSQSGSGNTIYF
TRBV5-1	TRBJ1-4	CASSLSGLGNEKLFF
TRBV11-2	TRBJ2-1	CASSPAGRGYNKQLF
TRBV29-1	TRBJ2-1	CSAWTAVGEEQFF
TRBV28	TRBJ1-2	CATGTGSYGYTF
TRBV5-6	TRBJ2-1	CAGSPSGRGNNEQFF
TRBV12-5	TRBJ2-3	CASGLAKQGTDTKYF
TRBV11-2	TRBJ1-6	CASRKPGQNPSPLHF
TRBV11-2	TRBJ2-7	CAISFQAGGGHEQYF
TRBV28	TRBJ2-1	CVSSSGLAGLLDNEQFF
TRBV4-3	TRBJ2-2	CANSQGFPTGELFF
TRBV20-1	TRBJ2-3	CSATTAGTSGITSTQYF
TRBV11-2	TRBJ2-1	CASSLAGGYYNEQFF
TRBV28	TRBJ2-1	CASRNYSGISYNEQFF
TRBV29-1	TRBJ1-2	CSVEEHGAYGYTF
TRBV10-1	TRBJ2-7	CASSESALSYEQYF
TRBV6-6	TRBJ2-2	CASSSTGGLPGELFF
TRBV6-1	TRBJ2-3	CASSVDGISGTDTQYF
TRBV11-2	TRBJ2-7	CASSYDRGSYEQYF
TRBV11-3	TRBJ2-1	CASSFETSGSLEQFF
TRBV6-2/TRBV6-3	TRBJ2-5	CANSYLAGVSETQYF
TRBV5-4	TRBJ2-7	CASSLADEQYF